The present TCR beta chain was sequenced within a study of human T cells and chemical hapten exposure. Study conclusions and caveats: Counts of TCRs above 1 in 1000 frequency stayed unchanged with DPC sensitization.

This clonotype has more than one count but fewer than ten. Its antigen is not known. Study processing details: From 23,224 to 690,600 TCRs were found per sample, with a median of 95,638. TCRdb fed the RACE reads into MiXCR, producing one record per CDR3 protein. TCRdb, rather than the study authors, made the V and J calls. The sample has fewer than 350,000 distinct CDR3 sequences, around 7% seen once; the top ten hold around 1.2%. Sample time point: pre-sensitization, week 0. Treatment reported: therapeutic diphenylcyclopropenone sensitization with weekly scalp DPC. Germline-derived CDR1 and CDR2 are DFQATT and SNEGSKA (reference sequence). The length of the CDR3 is 12 residues. Trimming cost V 6 bases and J 5 bases; bases outside gene matches: 5.

The sample consisted of whole blood, taken in connection with sensitization to the hapten diphenylcyclopropenone (DPC). This clonotype was sampled from a man younger than 35 with alopecia areata. Some clones in this sample may be carry-over from other donors' samples. This chain links TRBV20-1 with TRBJ2-5; TRBD1 matches 8 bases. The CDR3 sequence is CSAGTGGETQYF. The DNA of the CDR3 is TGCAGTGCCGGAACAGGGGGTGAGACCCAGTACTTC.